This passage covers 30 T cell receptor beta chains from one sample sequenced in a study of CD8 T cells in ankylosing spondylitis. TCRdb analysed the 5' RACE reads with MiXCR anew, one entry per CDR3 protein. The sample carries 150,000 or so distinct CDR3 sequences, approximately 10% recorded once. Input material: blood, either unsorted or a sorted T cell fraction (not recorded which). The receptors here all came from a male donor with ankylosing spondylitis or in good health (not recorded which).

This clonotype was found many times. In DNA, the CDR3 is TGTGCCAGCAGCCCCGTCGGGACAGCGGCAGGGCAGCCCCAGCATTTT. As protein: CASSPVGTAAGQPQHF. The gene calls are TRBV7-8 and TRBJ1-5, with TRBD1 matching 7 bases. There are 16 residues in the CDR3. V shed 5 bases, J shed 7 bases, and the junction held 14 bases outside the gene matches. Per the germline V gene, CDR1 is SGHVS and CDR2 is FQNEAQ.

This chain uses TRBV20-1 with TRBJ2-1; D is perhaps TRBD2 (6 bases). The CDR3 spans 15 residues. V lost 0 bases, J lost 7 bases, and 16 bases lay in between. CDR1 is DFQATT, CDR2 SNEGSKA, per germline (reference sequence). CDR3 residues: CSARDQEGSLNEQFF. The CDR3 DNA follows: TGCAGTGCTAGAGATCAGGAGGGGAGTTTGAATGAGCAGTTCTTC.

This clonotype was recorded many times. The J gene is TRBJ1-1, the V gene TRBV3-1; D unclear. There are 16 residues in the CDR3. Trimming removed 0 bases from V and 5 bases from J, with 16 bases in between. Germline V gives CDR1 LGHDT, CDR2 YNNKEL (reference sequence). CDR3 DNA: TGTGCCAGCAGCCAAGAAAGGAGGCCCCTAACGACTGAAGCTTTCTTT. Protein: CASSQERRPLTTEAFF.

This clonotype appeared many times. The chain joins TRBV15 to TRBJ2-3; D is unclear. Between the trimmed V and J ends, which lost 3 bases and 4 bases, there was a span of 14 bases. The CDR3 is 15 amino acids. Germline lookup yields CDR1 LNHNV and CDR2 YYDKDF (reference sequence). CDR3: CATSSPRTVADTQYF. The DNA for the CDR3 is TGTGCCACCAGCAGCCCACGAACAGTTGCAGATACGCAGTATTTT.

This clonotype has a handful of counts. The chain couples TRBV21-1 to TRBJ1-6. TRBV21-1 constitutes a pseudogene. The CDR3 extends over 17 amino acids. The CDR3 here is CASSFREGPSYNSPLHF. CDR3 in DNA: TGTGCCAGCAGCTTCCGCGAGGGGCCCTCCTATAATTCACCCCTCCACTTT.

This clonotype was seen repeatedly, ten times or more. The rearrangement joins TRBV27 to TRBJ2-7, with a tentative D call TRBD2 (5 bases). V lost 0 bases, J lost 3 bases, and 12 bases lay in between. The germline V gene has CDR1 MNHEY and CDR2 SMNVEV (reference sequence). The CDR3 loop spans 15 amino acids. The chain's CDR3 is CASSLSSGMYYEQYF. The CDR3 nucleotides are TGTGCCAGCAGTTTATCTTCGGGAATGTACTACGAGCAGTACTTC.

This clonotype was counted many times. The genes are TRBV7-8 and TRBJ1-4; perhaps TRBD1 as D (6 bases). Germline CDR1 is SGHVS and CDR2 is FQNEAQ. This CDR3 comprises 14 residues. V was pared by 5 bases and J by 3 bases, with 10 bases between. The CDR3 region has the DNA TGTGCCAGCAGCCTGACAGGCTCTAATGAAAAACTGTTTTTT. Residues: CASSLTGSNEKLFF.

This clonotype has more than one count but fewer than ten. This sequence joins TRBV19 and TRBJ2-7, with 10 bases fitting TRBD2. J lost 6 bases, V lost 5 bases, and 10 bases had no gene match. The germline V gene encodes CDR1 LNHDA and CDR2 SQIVND (reference sequence). This CDR3 comprises 15 residues. CDR3 residues: CASSGITSGTFEQYF. The CDR3 DNA reads as TGTGCCAGTAGTGGCATTACTAGCGGGACTTTCGAGCAGTACTTC.

The genes are TRBV10-3 and TRBJ2-1; TRBD2 matches 12 bases. Losses at the gene ends were 10 bases for V and 4 bases for J; bases not matched to a gene: 11. Germline lookup yields CDR1 ENHRY and CDR2 SYGVKD. The CDR3 has 16 amino acids. CDR3 DNA sequence: TGTGCCACCATGGCAAGCGGGACTAGCGGGTACAATGAGCAGTTCTTC. Encoded protein: CATMASGTSGYNEQFF.

This clonotype has at least ten counts. At one end the junction does not follow the germline gene, possibly because of a read error. V is TRBV7-9 and J is TRBJ2-5; the D is unclear. The CDR3 extends over 12 amino acids. Germline lookup yields CDR1 SEHNR and CDR2 FQNEAQ (reference sequence). CDR3 nucleotide sequence: TGCGCCAGCAGCCTCAATCAAGAGACCCAGTACTTC. Its translation is CASSLNQETQYF. Looking up the rest from reference TRBV7-9 and TRBJ2-5 gives the full variable domain: DTGVSQNPRHKITKRGQNVTFRCDPISEHNRLYWYRQTLGQGPEFLTYFQNEAQLEKSRLLSDRFSAERPKGSFSTLEIQRTEQGDSAMYLCASSLNQETQYFGPGTRLLVL.

This clonotype has a count of ten or more. The chain uses TRBV24-1 and TRBJ1-5; no reliable D call. CDR1 KGHDR and CDR2 SFDVKD come from the germline V gene. V lost 5 bases and J lost 0, with 7 bases in between. This CDR3 comprises 14 residues. Written as DNA, the CDR3 is TGTGCCACCAGTGCTGGGGTTAGCAATCAGCCCCAGCATTTT. It codes for CATSAGVSNQPQHF.

The sample holds many counts of this clonotype. V and J are TRBV24-1 and TRBJ2-5; no definite D call. Germline V gene sequence: CDR1 KGHDR, CDR2 SFDVKD. The ends were cut back, 9 bases at V and 3 bases at J, with 7 bases in the middle. The CDR3 covers 11 residues. CDR3 sequence reads: CATGMKETQYF. The CDR3 region has the DNA TGTGCCACCGGGATGAAAGAGACCCAGTACTTC.

This clonotype occurred many times. The rearrangement joins TRBV5-1 to TRBJ2-3; 9 nucleotides align to TRBD2. The CDR3 has 16 residues. V shed 4 bases and J 2 bases; nucleotides not matched to a gene: 8. CDR1 SGHRS and CDR2 YFSETQ come from the germline V gene. DNA of the CDR3: TGCGCCAGCAGCACAGAGCGGGAGGACTACACAGATACGCAGTATTTT. Protein sequence: CASSTEREDYTDTQYF.

This clonotype showed up many times. The chain carries TRBV6-6 and TRBJ2-4; D remains ambiguous. The CDR3 sequence is 11 residues long. The V end lost 6 bases, the J end lost 9 bases, and 9 bases lay between the germline ends. Germline V gene sequence: CDR1 MNHNY, CDR2 SVGAGI (reference sequence). The CDR3 loop reads CASSPSGIQYF. The CDR3 DNA follows: TGTGCCAGCAGCCCCTCAGGCATTCAGTACTTC.

There are a few counts of this clonotype. This sequence joins TRBV7-2 and TRBJ1-1, with 7 positions matching TRBD1. This CDR3 is built from 15 residues. CDR1 and CDR2 from the germline V gene are SGHTA and FQGNSA. The J segment lost 6 bases and the V segment lost 5 bases, leaving 12 bases of the junction unmatched. Written as DNA, the CDR3 is TGTGCCAGCAGCCGTTCCAGGGGGGATTATTCTGAAGCTTTCTTT. This gives the protein CASSRSRGDYSEAFF.

This clonotype was seen at least ten times. This chain connects TRBV3-1 to TRBJ1-1, with TRBD1 matching over 7 bases. Per germline, CDR1 LGHDT and CDR2 YNNKEL (reference sequence). J gave up 12 bases and V 3 bases, and 10 bases lay outside the gene matches. The CDR3 has 13 residues. The CDR3 region has the DNA TGTGCCAGCAGCCAGCGGACAGGCGGGAGGTCTTTCTTT. Its translation: CASSQRTGGRSFF.

The chain carries TRBV15 and TRBJ2-5, with 7 nucleotides matching TRBD2. Germline-derived CDR1 and CDR2 are LNHNV and YYDKDF (reference sequence). CDR3 length equals 16 residues. The V segment lost 0 bases and the J segment 1 base; nucleotides outside the gene matches: 5. CDR3 nucleotide sequence: TGTGCCACCAGCAGAGATTTTACGGGGGGCCAAGAGACCCAGTACTTC. Residues: CATSRDFTGGQETQYF.

This clonotype was counted at least ten times. The V call is TRBV29-1, the J call TRBJ1-1; 7 bases align to TRBD1. Germline V gives CDR1 SQVTM, CDR2 ANQGSEA. The CDR3 has 13 residues. The junction had 5 bases not matched to a gene; V was cut back by 7 bases and J by 0 bases. The CDR3 reads CSATQGLNTEAFF. The DNA of the CDR3 is TGCAGCGCCACACAGGGGTTGAACACTGAAGCTTTCTTT.

This clonotype was seen ten or more times. The genes are TRBV15 and TRBJ2-3; 10 nucleotides line up with TRBD2. This CDR3 has 19 residues. The germline gives CDR1 LNHNV, CDR2 YYDKDF (reference sequence). Trimming at V came to 4 bases and at J to 2 bases, leaving 15 bases not matched to a gene. The DNA for the CDR3 is TGTGCCACCAGCAAAGGGGGCTTTGGTAGCGGGGGGCCCACAGATACGCAGTATTTT. Protein: CATSKGGFGSGGPTDTQYF.

This clonotype has a count of ten or more. V usage is TRBV18 and J usage is TRBJ2-3; the D is unclear. From germline, CDR1 is KGHSH and CDR2 LQKENI. The V and J ends lost 3 bases and 1 base respectively, with 11 bases between them. This CDR3 comprises 15 residues. The CDR3 region has the DNA TGTGCCAGCTCACCTGGGCTAGAGGGCACAGATACGCAGTATTTT. This sequence encodes CASSPGLEGTDTQYF.

This clonotype was counted ten times or more. This chain uses TRBV6-2 or TRBV6-3 with TRBJ2-1; D unclear. Germline V CDR1 and CDR2: MNHEY, SVGEGT. V shed 6 bases and J shed 6 bases, with 12 bases lying between them. The CDR3 contains 13 residues. CDR3 protein: CASRTGPTNEQFF. Written as DNA, the CDR3 is TGTGCCAGCAGAACCGGGCCTACCAATGAGCAGTTCTTC.

This clonotype was recorded many times. This rearrangement joins TRBV15 to TRBJ1-2, with D unresolved. V was pared by 0 bases and J by 8 bases, with 16 bases between. The CDR3 totals 15 residues. Germline V gene data show CDR1 as LNHNV and CDR2 as YYDKDF (reference sequence). Here the CDR3 reads CATSRDFSGGQGYTF. Written as DNA, the CDR3 is TGTGCCACCAGCAGAGATTTCTCAGGAGGGCAAGGCTACACCTTC.

As to this clonotype: This may come from a read error, since a much larger clone is one base off. This rearrangement joins TRBV5-1 to TRBJ2-7, with D perhaps TRBD2 (6 bases). The CDR3 runs to 12 residues. From germline, CDR1 is SGHRS and CDR2 YFSETQ. The CDR3 region has the DNA TGCACCAGCAGCCTCGGGGCGGGGGAGCAGTACTTC. Translating it yields CTSSLGAGEQYF. Full variable domain (missing parts from reference TRBV5-1 and TRBJ2-7): KAGVTQTPRYLIKTRGQQVTLSCSPISGHRSVSWYQQTPGQGLQFLFEYFSETQRNKGNFPGRFSGRQFSNSRSEMNVSTLELGDSALYLCTSSLGAGEQYFGPGTRLTVT.

Ten or more counts support this clonotype. The chain carries TRBV5-1 and TRBJ2-1; 7 bases are shared with TRBD2. The CDR3 extends over 15 amino acids. Looked up from germline, CDR1 is SGHRS and CDR2 is YFSETQ. Germline trimming cut 4 bases from V and 3 bases from J; bases unmatched to any gene: 7. CDR3 in DNA: TGCGCCAGCAGCCCCCAAACTAGCGTCTACAATGAGCAGTTCTTC. Translated, it gives CASSPQTSVYNEQFF.

This clonotype was recorded at least ten times. The chain has TRBV9 and TRBJ2-1; D may be TRBD1 (6 bases). This CDR3 contains 16 residues. Trimming stripped 0 bases from V and 4 bases from J, with 14 bases between. The germline V gene encodes CDR1 SGDLS and CDR2 YYNGEE. The CDR3 region has the DNA TGTGCCAGCAGCGTAGGAAGGGACACCGTTTACAATGAGCAGTTCTTC. Its protein product is CASSVGRDTVYNEQFF.

Many counts were recorded for this clonotype. J is TRBJ2-5 and V is TRBV20-1; 9 bases line up with TRBD2. V shed 4 bases, J shed 5 bases, and the junction held 2 bases outside the gene matches. This CDR3 has 12 residues. The V gene's germline CDR1 is DFQATT and CDR2 SNEGSKA (reference sequence). For the CDR3, the DNA is TGCAGTGCTACTAGCGGGGTCGAGACCCAGTACTTC. Its protein is CSATSGVETQYF.

Ten or more counts support this clonotype. V usage is TRBV5-1 and J usage is TRBJ1-3; tentative D call: TRBD1 (5 bases). The CDR3 is 15 residues long. V was clipped by 0 bases and J by 4 bases, with 11 bases between them. Germline-derived CDR1 and CDR2 are SGHRS and YFSETQ. The CDR3 DNA sequence: TGCGCCAGCAGCTTGGCCGGGGGTTCAGGAAACACCATATATTTT. Its protein product is CASSLAGGSGNTIYF.

About this clonotype: Mismatch with germline at one junction end may stem from a read error. The chain carries TRBV29-1 and TRBJ2-7, with 11 bases aligning to TRBD2. CDR3 length: 12 amino acids. Germline assignment: CDR1 SQVTM and CDR2 ANQGSEA. The DNA of the CDR3 is TGCAGCGTGCGACTAGCGGGGTACGCGCAGTACTTC. Its translation is CSVRLAGYAQYF.

This clonotype showed up just a few times. The rearrangement uses TRBV30 and TRBJ1-5; 8 bases agree with TRBD1. J was trimmed by 8 bases and V by 0 bases; bases with no gene match: 6. Germline V gene sequence: CDR1 GTSNPN, CDR2 SVGIG (reference sequence). This CDR3 has 14 amino acids. The DNA of the CDR3 is TGTGCCTGGAGTGTCCGACAGGGGAAGGAGCCCCAGCATTTT. Translation gives CAWSVRQGKEPQHF.

DNA of the CDR3: TGCGCCAGCAGCTTCTTTCTAGCGGGAGACGGGGAGCTGTTTTTT. Amino acid sequence: CASSFFLAGDGELFF. This chain joins TRBV5-1 and TRBJ2-2; 10 bases align to TRBD2. V was clipped by 2 bases and J by 7 bases; unmatched bases: 5. This CDR3 has 15 amino acids. Germline V gene lookup returns CDR1 SGHRS and CDR2 YFSETQ. The full variable domain, rest sourced from reference TRBV5-1 and TRBJ2-2, is KAGVTQTPRYLIKTRGQQVTLSCSPISGHRSVSWYQQTPGQGLQFLFEYFSETQRNKGNFPGRFSGRQFSNSRSEMNVSTLELGDSALYLCASSFFLAGDGELFFGEGSRLTVL.